This T cell receptor (beta chain) was sequenced during a study of blood T cell repertoires in COVID-19. For the study at large: The United States, Italy and Spain provided the acute and convalescent COVID-19 samples. T cells, B-cell-depleted T cells, or PBMCs supplied cDNA or gDNA.

This clone was seen a handful of times. The germline gives CDR1 SGHTA, CDR2 FQGNSA. CDR3 length equals 15 residues. With 5 bases clipped from V and 1 base from J, the junction kept 6 bases outside the gene matches. In the source study's methods: Scientists estimated how many nucleated cells there were by amplifying reference gene primers. Profiled with immunoSEQ multiplex PCR; TCRdb holds only in-frame clones, not every one. Clone size and V and J calls were adopted from that table, with D and trimming inferred from the DNA. The sample carries tens of thousands of clones, 80% recorded once. Sequenced: peripheral blood. This chain uses TRBV7-2 with TRBJ2-3; 7 bases align to TRBD2. The source of this sequence is a human donor in a cohort sampled during active COVID-19. The CDR3 loop reads CASSMGGMGTDTQYF. The CDR3 region has the DNA TGTGCCAGCAGCATGGGGGGGATGGGCACAGATACGCAGTATTTT.